The 20 T cell receptor beta chains below were found in one sample sequenced in a study of T cell responses to AZD1222 COVID-19 vaccine. Sequenced by immunoSEQ multiplex PCR; TCRdb stores in-frame clones only, minus some. The data hold tens of thousands of clones, with more than 60% observed a single time. The starting material was peripheral blood, obtained on day 0 of AZD1222 vaccination. Every receptor here comes from an adult in good health.

The table lists this clone with a count of one. The chain uses TRBV29-1 and TRBJ1-5; 7 bases map to TRBD1. Unmatched junction bases numbered 5, after V lost 5 bases and J lost 4 bases. The length of the CDR3 is 13 residues. The germline gives CDR1 SQVTM, CDR2 ANQGSEA. DNA of the CDR3: TGCAGCGTTATGAGGGACAGTAATCAGCCCCAGCATTTT. As protein: CSVMRDSNQPQHF.

This clone was recorded once. CDR3 in amino acids: CASSLRLLAGNVETQYF. The CDR3 DNA reads TGTGCCAGCAGCTTAAGGTTACTAGCGGGAAACGTGGAGACCCAGTACTTC. The rearrangement uses TRBV13 and TRBJ2-5, with 10 positions matching TRBD2. The CDR3 is 17 residues long. Trimming at V came to 2 bases and at J to 5 bases, leaving 11 bases not matched to a gene. Germline values: CDR1 PRHDT, CDR2 FYEKMQ (reference sequence).

The chain has TRBV12-3 or TRBV12-4 and TRBJ1-2, with D unresolved. Between the trimmed V and J ends, which lost 6 bases and 5 bases, there was a span of 10 bases. This CDR3 is 12 amino acids long. The CDR3 DNA reads TGTGCCAGCAGCCTCGATAGTTATGGCTACACCTTC. Translation: CASSLDSYGYTF.

The chain has TRBV6-1 and TRBJ2-3; D remains unclear. This CDR3 has 16 residues. Trimming pared 2 bases from V and 0 bases from J, leaving 12 bases between. The germline V gene has CDR1 MNHNS and CDR2 SASEGT. The CDR3 sequence: CASSEWEPTSTDTQYF. The CDR3 coding sequence is TGTGCCAGCAGTGAATGGGAACCCACTAGCACAGATACGCAGTATTTT.

This clone showed up just once. This sample also contains other DNA sequences that code for the same CDR3. The chain links TRBV19 to TRBJ2-2; D ambiguous. In germline, CDR1 is LNHDA, CDR2 SQIVND (reference sequence). V gave up 5 bases and J gave up 5 bases, with 6 bases separating them. The CDR3 runs 12 residues. The CDR3 region is CASSLRTGELFF. The CDR3 nucleotides read TGTGCCAGTAGTCTCCGGACCGGGGAGCTGTTTTTT.

This clone has a handful of counts. The chain couples TRBV24-1 to TRBJ1-1; possible D gene TRBD1, 5 bases. The germline CDR1 and CDR2 sequences are KGHDR and SFDVKD. The CDR3 spans 14 residues. Deletions cut 5 bases from V and 5 bases from J, with 14 bases between. The CDR3 sequence is CATSGGVEGTEAFF. The CDR3 coding sequence is TGTGCCACCAGTGGGGGGGTTGAAGGAACTGAAGCTTTCTTT.

The chain couples TRBV7-9 to TRBJ1-5; the match to TRBD1 covers 9 bases. The J segment lost 2 bases and the V segment lost 5 bases, leaving 4 bases of the junction unmatched. In germline, CDR1 is SEHNR, CDR2 FQNEAQ (reference sequence). The CDR3 runs 15 residues. The CDR3 protein is CASSLDRGGNQPQHF. As DNA, the CDR3 is TGTGCCAGCAGCCTAGACAGGGGGGGCAATCAGCCCCAGCATTTT. The full variable domain, with the rest looked up from reference TRBV7-9 and TRBJ1-5, is DTGVSQNPRHKITKRGQNVTFRCDPISEHNRLYWYRQTLGQGPEFLTYFQNEAQLEKSRLLSDRFSAERPKGSFSTLEIQRTEQGDSAMYLCASSLDRGGNQPQHFGDGTRLSIL.

The table lists this clone with a few counts. This chain uses TRBV7-6 with TRBJ1-2; D is possibly TRBD1 (5 bases). The V end lost 4 bases, the J end lost 6 bases, and 18 bases lay between the germline ends. CDR3 length: 15 residues. Germline V CDR1 and CDR2: SGHVS, FNYEAQ. The CDR3 sequence is CASSSGPGPEDGYTF. As DNA, the CDR3 is TGTGCCAGCAGCTCTGGACCGGGGCCAGAGGATGGCTACACCTTC.

This chain links TRBV7-3 with TRBJ2-1, with 8 bases identical to TRBD2. J gave up 8 bases and V 2 bases, and 11 bases lay outside the gene matches. This CDR3 is 16 amino acids long. In germline, CDR1 is SGHTA, CDR2 FQGTGA. The CDR3 loop reads CASSLGLAGALDEQFF. The CDR3 coding sequence is TGTGCCAGCAGCTTAGGGCTAGCGGGTGCCCTTGATGAGCAGTTCTTC.

The chain has TRBV27 and TRBJ2-7, with 7 nucleotides matching TRBD1. The CDR3 has 14 residues. CDR1 is MNHEY and CDR2 is SMNVEV in the germline V gene (reference sequence). V shed 5 bases and J 6 bases; nucleotides not matched to a gene: 10. This CDR3 is CASSPRGQVREQYF. The CDR3 bases are TGTGCCAGCAGTCCCCGCGGACAGGTGCGCGAGCAGTACTTC.

The chain is built from TRBV15 and TRBJ2-3, with D maybe TRBD2 (6 bases). The V end was cut by 4 bases, the J end by 11 bases, with 16 bases between. The CDR3 length is 13 residues. Germline V gene lookup returns CDR1 LNHNV and CDR2 YYDKDF (reference sequence). CDR3 bases: TGTGCCACCAGCAAACCGGAGGGGCGCTTGCAGTATTTT. Encoded protein: CATSKPEGRLQYF.

The table lists this clone with a count of one. This sequence joins TRBV30 and TRBJ1-5, with D tentatively TRBD1 (5 bases). Trimming stripped 3 bases from V and 4 bases from J, with 16 bases between. Per the germline V gene, CDR1 is GTSNPN and CDR2 is SVGIG (reference sequence). CDR3 size: 15 residues. CDR3 region: CAWSWGGTENQPQHF. In DNA form, the CDR3 reads TGTGCCTGGAGCTGGGGCGGGACGGAGAATCAGCCCCAGCATTTT.

The chain combines TRBV6-5 with TRBJ2-2; TRBD1 aligns across 8 bases. Trimming took 5 bases from V and 6 from J; bases not matched to a gene: 2. The CDR3 totals 13 residues. In germline, CDR1 is MNHEY, CDR2 SVGAGI. DNA for the CDR3: TGTGCCAGCAGTACGGACAGGGCCGGGGAGCTGTTTTTT. This encodes CASSTDRAGELFF.

V gene TRBV6-5 combines with J gene TRBJ1-3, with D possibly matching TRBD1 (5 bases). Germline V CDR1 and CDR2: MNHEY, SVGAGI. The CDR3 sequence is 13 residues long. V was clipped by 5 bases and J by 4 bases, with 9 bases between them. In DNA form, the CDR3 reads TGTGCCAGCAGTCGGGGACTAGGAAACACCATATATTTT. Protein sequence: CASSRGLGNTIYF.

This clone was seen more than once but under ten times. The chain is built from TRBV28 and TRBJ1-5; TRBD1 aligns across 7 bases. Trimming removed 7 bases from V and 4 bases from J; junction bases left unmatched: 16. Germline CDR1 MDHEN, CDR2 SYDVKM. This CDR3 is 17 amino acids long. In nucleotides, the CDR3 is TGTGCCAGCACGGAGACAGGGTGGAAAGAAAGGAATCAGCCCCAGCATTTT. This translates into CASTETGWKERNQPQHF.

The chain couples TRBV28 to TRBJ1-1, with 7 nucleotides matching TRBD1. J was trimmed by 1 base and V by 3 bases; bases with no gene match: 8. This CDR3 region has 16 residues. The germline gives CDR1 MDHEN, CDR2 SYDVKM. CDR3 DNA sequence: TGTGCCAGCAGTTTGCCCCCGGGACAGTGGAACACTGAAGCTTTCTTT. Its protein product is CASSLPPGQWNTEAFF.

The rearrangement links TRBV7-8 to TRBJ2-2, with TRBD1 matching 7 bases. This CDR3 contains 15 residues. The germline V gene has CDR1 SGHVS and CDR2 FQNEAQ. The V gene end was trimmed by 5 bases and the J gene end by 1 base; junction bases not matched to a gene: 4. The DNA for the CDR3 is TGTGCCAGCAGCCTCCGGACAGGGAACACCGGGGAGCTGTTTTTT. It is translated as CASSLRTGNTGELFF.

CDR3 nucleotide sequence: TGTGCCAGCAGCTTTGGGACAGGTCAAGGCAATCAGCCCCAGCATTTT. This translates into CASSFGTGQGNQPQHF. The chain is built from TRBV5-6 and TRBJ1-5; the match to TRBD1 covers 8 bases. The germline gives CDR1 SGHDT, CDR2 YYEEEE. CDR3 length: 16 amino acids. V trimming: 2 bases; J trimming: 2 bases; junction bases outside the gene matches: 6.

The chain joins TRBV5-4 to TRBJ1-1; D is possibly TRBD1 (5 bases). Germline V gives CDR1 SGHNT, CDR2 YYREEE (reference sequence). CDR3 length equals 13 residues. V lost 6 bases and J 5 bases, leaving 14 bases between the germline ends. The CDR3 nucleotides are TGTGCCAGCACCACCGCAGGGTTTACTGAAGCTTTCTTT. Translating gives CASTTAGFTEAFF. Complete variable domain (other parts from reference TRBV5-4 and TRBJ1-1): ETGVTQSPTHLIKTRGQQVTLRCSSQSGHNTVSWYQQALGQGPQFIFQYYREEENGRGNFPPRFSGLQFPNYSSELNVNALELDDSALYLCASTTAGFTEAFFGQGTRLTVV.

This clone was counted only a few times. The V call is TRBV6-2 or TRBV6-3, the J call TRBJ2-1; D might be TRBD1 or TRBD2, each matching 5 bases. Germline-derived CDR1 and CDR2 are MNHEY and SVGEGT. V was pared by 0 bases and J by 4 bases, with 16 bases between. This CDR3 is built from 17 residues. The CDR3 loop is CASSYSPLTGLYNEQFF. The CDR3, as DNA: TGTGCCAGCAGTTACTCCCCACTGACGGGGCTTTACAATGAGCAGTTCTTC.